These 32 T cell receptor beta chains were all obtained from the same sample, sequenced in a study of shared clonotypes between healthy human individuals (dated by TCRdb to 2020 to 2021). Libraries were built with the immunoSEQ multiplex PCR assay. TCRdb provides this immuneACCESS table in a form limited to in-frame rearrangements. Some clones are lacking; in checked studies, under half of them reflect an unresolved V gene, and why the rest are absent is not known. This sample comprises some 510,000 clones, 79% of them detected only once. In total, the top ten clones hold about an eighth of the sample. Source material: PBMCs. Receptor source: a woman aged 40-49 years in good health. Some clones in this sample may be carry-over from other donors' samples.

V and J are TRBV7-2 and TRBJ2-3; TRBD2 is a possible D gene (5 bases). Per germline, CDR1 SGHTA and CDR2 FQGNSA. The CDR3 is 13 amino acids. Trimming removed 6 bases at V and 3 bases at J, with 10 bases between. The CDR3 spells CASRWEWTDTQYF. DNA for the CDR3: TGTGCCAGCAGGTGGGAGTGGACAGATACGCAGTATTTT.

The V call is TRBV10-3, the J call TRBJ2-1; 9 bases fit TRBD2. CDR3 length: 17 amino acids. Looked up from germline, CDR1 is ENHRY and CDR2 is SYGVKD. V shed 5 bases and J 8 bases; nucleotides not matched to a gene: 16. CDR3 protein: CAISFSGGSGSRYEQFF. CDR3 nucleotide sequence: TGTGCCATCAGTTTCTCTGGGGGTAGCGGGAGTCGCTATGAGCAGTTCTTC.

The chain couples TRBV5-4 to TRBJ2-1; possibly TRBD2 for D (7 bases). With 2 bases removed from V and 10 bases from J, the gap between germline ends came to 10 bases. CDR1 and CDR2 from the germline V gene are SGHNT and YYREEE (reference sequence). This CDR3 comprises 12 residues. The CDR3 bases are TGTGCCAGCAGCTTAGGCGGGGGCGAGCAGTTCTTC. Translating it yields CASSLGGGEQFF. The full variable domain, its missing parts supplied by reference TRBV5-4 and TRBJ2-1, is ETGVTQSPTHLIKTRGQQVTLRCSSQSGHNTVSWYQQALGQGPQFIFQYYREEENGRGNFPPRFSGLQFPNYSSELNVNALELDDSALYLCASSLGGGEQFFGPGTRLTVL.

This sequence joins TRBV21-1 and TRBJ1-2; TRBD1, the table's D call, was not compared with the DNA. TRBV21-1 is labeled a pseudogene. The CDR3 is 13 amino acids. The CDR3 loop reads CASSKGTEYGYTF. CDR3 DNA sequence: TGTGCCAGCAGCAAAGGGACAGAGTATGGCTACACCTTC.

The V and J genes are TRBV27 and TRBJ2-1; no reliable D call. From germline, CDR1 is MNHEY and CDR2 SMNVEV (reference sequence). The CDR3 has 14 residues. V was clipped by 7 bases and J by 0 bases, with 10 bases between them. CDR3 in DNA: TGTGCCAGCACCCCGGGCTCCTCCTACAATGAGCAGTTCTTC. The encoded protein is CASTPGSSYNEQFF.

The CDR3 sequence is CASSEGEQYF. The CDR3 DNA follows: TGTGCCAGCAGCGAAGGCGAGCAGTACTTC. The V gene is TRBV9, the J gene TRBJ2-7, with no clear D. This CDR3 is 10 amino acids long. CDR1 is SGDLS and CDR2 is YYNGEE in the germline V gene. V lost 3 bases and J 6 bases, leaving 4 bases between the germline ends.

The rearrangement joins TRBV4-3 to TRBJ2-6; 8 nucleotides agree with TRBD2. Unmatched junction bases numbered 2, after V lost 1 base and J lost 0 bases. Looked up from germline, CDR1 is LGHNA and CDR2 is YSLEER. This CDR3 comprises 17 residues. Here the CDR3 reads CASSQVAGFSGANVLTF. The CDR3 DNA follows: TGCGCCAGCAGCCAAGTAGCGGGATTCTCTGGGGCCAACGTCCTGACTTTC.

This chain's CDR3 is CASSLGTGVNEQFF. Written as DNA, the CDR3 is TGCGCCAGCAGCTTAGGGACCGGGGTCAATGAGCAGTTCTTC. J is TRBJ2-1 and V is TRBV5-1; D is tentatively TRBD1 or TRBD2 (5 bases each). The CDR3 contains 14 residues. Trimming cost V 2 bases and J 6 bases, with 12 bases left between them. Germline V CDR1 and CDR2: SGHRS, YFSETQ. The full variable domain, with the rest looked up from reference TRBV5-1 and TRBJ2-1, is KAGVTQTPRYLIKTRGQQVTLSCSPISGHRSVSWYQQTPGQGLQFLFEYFSETQRNKGNFPGRFSGRQFSNSRSEMNVSTLELGDSALYLCASSLGTGVNEQFFGPGTRLTVL.

The chain recombines TRBV15 with TRBJ1-2; no clear D. In germline, CDR1 is LNHNV, CDR2 YYDKDF (reference sequence). CDR3 length equals 16 residues. V dropped 0 bases and J dropped 0 bases, with 11 bases sitting between them. Here the CDR3 DNA reads TGTGCCACCAGCAGAGATCCCCAGACCACTAACTATGGCTACACCTTC. Translated: CATSRDPQTTNYGYTF.

This clone was detected only a few times. V gene TRBV18 combines with J gene TRBJ1-2; tentative D call: TRBD1 (5 bases). Germline CDR1 and CDR2: KGHSH and LQKENI. This CDR3 has 14 residues. Deletions cut 2 bases from V and 4 bases from J, with 11 bases between. The CDR3 here is CASSPGDSLYGYTF. The CDR3 region has the DNA TGTGCCAGCTCACCAGGCGACAGCCTCTATGGCTACACCTTC.

This chain uses TRBV19 with TRBJ1-1; no reliable D call. Germline lookup yields CDR1 LNHDA and CDR2 SQIVND (reference sequence). CDR3 size: 14 residues. Trimming shortened V by 1 base and J by 7 bases, and 13 bases separated the two germline ends. In DNA form, the CDR3 reads TGTGCCAGTAGTATAGGCGGGGTTGGGGTTGAAGCTTTCTTT. Amino acids: CASSIGGVGVEAFF. Using reference TRBV19 and TRBJ1-1 for the parts outside the CDR3, the full variable domain is DGGITQSPKYLFRKEGQNVTLSCEQNLNHDAMYWYRQDPGQGLRLIYYSQIVNDFQKGDIAEGYSVSREKKESFPLTVTSAQKNPTAFYLCASSIGGVGVEAFFGQGTRLTVV.

This chain uses TRBV18 with TRBJ1-4; D might be TRBD1 (5 bases). Between the trimmed V and J ends, which lost 0 bases and 5 bases, there was a span of 13 bases. The V gene's germline CDR1 is KGHSH and CDR2 LQKENI. This CDR3 is 16 amino acids long. For the CDR3, the DNA is TGTGCCAGCTCACCACCCGGGGCCGCCCAGAATGAAAAACTGTTTTTT. Translation: CASSPPGAAQNEKLFF.

The V and J genes are TRBV6-5 and TRBJ1-1; 9 positions match TRBD1. CDR1 MNHEY and CDR2 SVGAGI come from the germline V gene. The ends lost 2 bases at V and 11 bases at J; junction bases unmatched: 15. The CDR3 is made up of 16 amino acids. In DNA form, the CDR3 reads TGTGCCAGCAGTTACCGTCCGGGACAGGGTTCCGTGGGGGCTTTCTTT. As protein: CASSYRPGQGSVGAFF.

The chain uses TRBV11-2 and TRBJ2-3, with D possibly being TRBD2 (6 bases). V gave up 3 bases and J gave up 0 bases, with 13 bases separating them. Germline values: CDR1 SGHAT, CDR2 FQNNGV. CDR3 length: 16 residues. This chain's CDR3 is CASSFTTGASTDTQYF. The CDR3 nucleotides are TGTGCCAGCAGCTTTACCACGGGAGCCAGCACAGATACGCAGTATTTT.

The chain employs TRBV11-3 and TRBJ2-7, with 11 positions matching TRBD1. After removal of 0 bases from V and 5 bases from J, the junction contained 3 bases not matched to a gene. Germline V gene lookup returns CDR1 SGHNT and CDR2 YENEEA. The CDR3 loop spans 15 amino acids. Here the CDR3 reads CASSLDGQGADEQYF. The CDR3 DNA follows: TGTGCCAGCAGCTTAGATGGACAGGGGGCTGACGAGCAGTACTTC.

This clone has more than one count but fewer than ten. The rearrangement joins TRBV30 to TRBJ1-1; weak D call: TRBD1 (5 bases). This CDR3 is built from 13 residues. The V gene's germline CDR1 is GTSNPN and CDR2 SVGIG (reference sequence). CDR3 protein: CANQGRRNTEAFF. The CDR3 region has the DNA TGTGCAAATCAGGGCAGGAGGAACACTGAAGCTTTCTTT.

This chain joins TRBV5-4 and TRBJ1-1; TRBD1 matches at 8 bases. The CDR3 is 18 amino acids. The germline V gene has CDR1 SGHNT and CDR2 YYREEE (reference sequence). The V and J ends lost 4 bases and 0 bases, in that order; junction bases with no gene match: 14. The CDR3 is CASSPGGARSRLNTEAFF. CDR3 in DNA: TGTGCCAGCAGCCCAGGGGGCGCCAGGTCAAGACTGAACACTGAAGCTTTCTTT. The full variable domain, with the rest looked up from reference TRBV5-4 and TRBJ1-1, is ETGVTQSPTHLIKTRGQQVTLRCSSQSGHNTVSWYQQALGQGPQFIFQYYREEENGRGNFPPRFSGLQFPNYSSELNVNALELDDSALYLCASSPGGARSRLNTEAFFGQGTRLTVV.

The chain carries TRBV7-2 and TRBJ1-2; no definite D call. Trimming left V 3 bases short and J 7 bases short, with 9 bases between. Germline V CDR1 and CDR2: SGHTA, FQGNSA. This CDR3 contains 12 residues. The CDR3 sequence: CASSLGVGGYTF. In DNA, the CDR3 is TGTGCCAGCAGCTTGGGAGTGGGTGGCTACACCTTC.

This clone was seen more than once but under ten times. Additional DNA sequences in this sample encode the identical CDR3. The rearrangement joins TRBV28 to TRBJ1-1; D is unclear. This CDR3 is 14 amino acids long. From germline, CDR1 is MDHEN and CDR2 SYDVKM. With 3 bases removed from V and 1 base from J, the gap between germline ends came to 9 bases. The CDR3 nucleotides read TGTGCCAGCAGTTTGGTTCGCAGGAACACTGAAGCTTTCTTT. It specifies CASSLVRRNTEAFF.

The chain employs TRBV4-2 and TRBJ2-2, with TRBD2 matching 14 bases. The germline V gene has CDR1 LGHNA and CDR2 YNFKEQ. Trimming at V came to 4 bases and at J to 3 bases, leaving 7 bases not matched to a gene. CDR3 length: 18 residues. The CDR3 nucleotides read TGTGCCAGCAGCCGAAGACTAGCGGGAGGGCCCCACACCGGGGAGCTGTTTTTT. Its translation: CASSRRLAGGPHTGELFF.

The chain has TRBV7-2 and TRBJ2-5; D uncertain. Germline CDR1 is SGHTA and CDR2 is FQGNSA. The ends were cut back, 5 bases at V and 1 base at J, with 11 bases in the middle. The CDR3 consists of 14 residues. DNA of the CDR3: TGTGCCAGCAGCCCCGGGTCTCTCCAAGAGACCCAGTACTTC. This gives the protein CASSPGSLQETQYF.

The V and J genes are TRBV30 and TRBJ2-5; D gene unclear. The DNA matches TRBJ2-7 better at its end, which makes the J call doubtful. This CDR3 has 17 amino acids. CDR1 and CDR2 from the germline V gene are GTSNPN and SVGIG (reference sequence). CDR3 sequence reads: CAWSETQLKKSSYEQYF. In nucleotides, the CDR3 is TGTGCCTGGAGCGAAACCCAACTGAAGAAAAGCTCCTACGAGCAGTACTTC.

V and J are TRBV2 and TRBJ2-7, with TRBD1 identical over 10 bases. CDR1 is SNHLY, CDR2 FYNNEI, per germline. V lost 7 bases, J lost 1 base, and 4 bases stayed unmatched. This CDR3 has 14 residues. DNA of the CDR3: TGTGCCAGCAAGGGGACAGGGGTTTCCTACGAGCAGTACTTC. Translation: CASKGTGVSYEQYF.

The chain carries TRBV19 and TRBJ2-5; unclear D gene. V shed 2 bases and J shed 1 base, with 5 bases lying between them. The CDR3 has 13 residues. Germline assignment: CDR1 LNHDA and CDR2 SQIVND (reference sequence). The CDR3 sequence: CASSINSQETQYF. CDR3 bases: TGTGCCAGTAGTATAAACAGCCAAGAGACCCAGTACTTC.

The rearrangement uses TRBV6-1 and TRBJ1-2, with 9 bases matching TRBD1. The length of the CDR3 is 14 residues. The trim removed 3 bases at V and 4 bases at J, leaving 3 bases unmatched. In germline, CDR1 is MNHNS, CDR2 SASEGT. The CDR3 DNA reads TGTGCCAGCAGTGAGGGACAGGGAACCTATGGCTACACCTTC. Its translation is CASSEGQGTYGYTF.

Comments on this clone: The identical CDR3 is also encoded by other nucleotide sequences in the sample. Here the CDR3 DNA reads TGTGCCAGCAGCACAGGACCCTATGGCTACACCTTC. Translation: CASSTGPYGYTF. The chain has TRBV5-6 and TRBJ1-2, with D maybe TRBD1 (5 bases). Trimming took 4 bases from V and 4 from J, leaving 8 bases between them. The germline V gene encodes CDR1 SGHDT and CDR2 YYEEEE. The length of the CDR3 is 12 residues. The full variable domain, rest sourced from reference TRBV5-6 and TRBJ1-2, is DAGVTQSPTHLIKTRGQQVTLRCSPKSGHDTVSWYQQALGQGPQFIFQYYEEEERQRGNFPDRFSGHQFPNYSSELNVNALLLGDSALYLCASSTGPYGYTFGSGTRLTVV.

This sequence joins TRBV7-2 and TRBJ1-5; a weak D match, TRBD1 (5 bases). The germline V and J ends were trimmed by 3 bases and 3 bases, with 9 bases remaining between them. The CDR3 runs 14 residues. From germline, CDR1 is SGHTA and CDR2 FQGNSA. In DNA, the CDR3 is TGTGCCAGCAGCTTCGGGACGGCCAATCAGCCCCAGCATTTT. This sequence encodes CASSFGTANQPQHF.

In DNA, the CDR3 is TGTGCCAGCAGCTCGCTAGCGGGAGTGGGCAATGAGCAGTTCTTC. Translating it yields CASSSLAGVGNEQFF. The V call is TRBV11-3, the J call TRBJ2-1; 10 bases fit TRBD2. The J segment lost 6 bases and the V segment lost 4 bases, leaving 6 bases of the junction unmatched. CDR3 length equals 15 residues. Germline CDR1 and CDR2: SGHNT and YENEEA. Filled out from reference TRBV11-3 and TRBJ2-1, the complete variable domain reads EAGVVQSPRYKIIEKKQPVAFWCNPISGHNTLYWYLQNLGQGPELLIRYENEEAVDDSQLPKDRFSAERLKGVDSTLKIQPAELGDSAVYLCASSSLAGVGNEQFFGPGTRLTVL.

The V gene is TRBV5-1, the J gene TRBJ1-2; no clear D gene. The CDR3 extends over 14 amino acids. Germline values: CDR1 SGHRS, CDR2 YFSETQ. Between the trimmed V and J ends, which lost 6 bases and 6 bases, there was a span of 18 bases. CDR3 bases: TGCGCCAGCACCCGGAACACTCCCGAGGATGGCTACACCTTC. Its translation is CASTRNTPEDGYTF.

Notes on this clone: Within the sample, other DNA sequences also encode this same CDR3. This sequence joins TRBV6-5 and TRBJ1-1, with D hard to call. The germline CDR1 and CDR2 sequences are MNHEY and SVGAGI. The CDR3 extends over 12 amino acids. The V gene lost 3 bases and the J gene lost 6 bases, with 8 bases spanning the gap. For the CDR3, the DNA is TGTGCCAGCAGTTATGGTTTCTCTGAAGCTTTCTTT. This sequence encodes CASSYGFSEAFF.

This rearrangement joins TRBV28 to TRBJ1-4, with 7 positions matching TRBD1. V was pared by 3 bases and J by 5 bases, with 6 bases of the junction left unmatched. The germline V gene encodes CDR1 MDHEN and CDR2 SYDVKM. There are 15 residues in the CDR3. CDR3 loop: CASSFARGPNEKLFF. The CDR3 nucleotides are TGTGCCAGCAGTTTTGCTAGGGGGCCGAATGAAAAACTGTTTTTT. Full variable domain (remainder filled in from reference TRBV28 and TRBJ1-4): DVKVTQSSRYLVKRTGEKVFLECVQDMDHENMFWYRQDPGLGLRLIYFSYDVKMKEKGDIPEGYSVSREKKERFSLILESASTNQTSMYLCASSFARGPNEKLFFGSGTQLSVL.

A few counts support this clone. The rearrangement uses TRBV10-3 and TRBJ2-7; 11 bases fit TRBD2. The CDR3 is made up of 15 amino acids. Germline V gives CDR1 ENHRY, CDR2 SYGVKD. The V gene end was trimmed by 3 bases and the J gene end by 3 bases; junction bases not matched to a gene: 4. The CDR3 spells CAISDDLAGGYEQYF. Here the CDR3 DNA reads TGTGCCATCAGTGATGACCTAGCGGGAGGCTACGAGCAGTACTTC.